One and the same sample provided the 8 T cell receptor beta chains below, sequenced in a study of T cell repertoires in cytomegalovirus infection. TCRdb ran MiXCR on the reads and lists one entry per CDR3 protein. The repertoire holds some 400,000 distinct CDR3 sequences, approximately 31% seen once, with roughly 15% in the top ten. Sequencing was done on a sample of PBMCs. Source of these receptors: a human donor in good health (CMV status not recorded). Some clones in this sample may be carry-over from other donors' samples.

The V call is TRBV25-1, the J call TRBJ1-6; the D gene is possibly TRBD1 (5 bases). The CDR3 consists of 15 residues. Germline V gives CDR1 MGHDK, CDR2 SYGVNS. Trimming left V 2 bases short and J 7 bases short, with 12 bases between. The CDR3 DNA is TGTGCCAGCAGTGAAGAGACAGAGCCGAATTCACCCCTCCACTTT. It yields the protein CASSEETEPNSPLHF. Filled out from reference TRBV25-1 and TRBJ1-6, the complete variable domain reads EADIYQTPRYLVIGTGKKITLECSQTMGHDKMYWYQQDPGMELHLIHYSYGVNSTEKGDLSSESTVSRIRTEHFPLTLESARPSHTSQYLCASSEETEPNSPLHFGNGTRLTVT.

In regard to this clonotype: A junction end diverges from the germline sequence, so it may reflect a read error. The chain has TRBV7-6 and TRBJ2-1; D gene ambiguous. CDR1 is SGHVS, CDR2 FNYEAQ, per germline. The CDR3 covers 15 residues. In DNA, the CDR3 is TGTTCCAGCAGCCCCGAGAGAACATCCTACAATGAGCAGTTCTTC. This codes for CSSSPERTSYNEQFF.

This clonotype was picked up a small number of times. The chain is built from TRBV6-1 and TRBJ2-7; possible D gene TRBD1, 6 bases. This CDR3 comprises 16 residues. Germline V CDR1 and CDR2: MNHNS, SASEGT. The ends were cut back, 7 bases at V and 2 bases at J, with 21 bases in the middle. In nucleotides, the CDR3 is TGTGCCAGCAACCGACCGGGACAAGGCTTTGCCTACGAGCAGTACTTC. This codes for CASNRPGQGFAYEQYF.

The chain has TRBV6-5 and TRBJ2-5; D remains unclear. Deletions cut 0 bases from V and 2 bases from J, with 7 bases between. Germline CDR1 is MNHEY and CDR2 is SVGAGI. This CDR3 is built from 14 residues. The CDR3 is CASSYSSLQETQYF. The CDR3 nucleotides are TGTGCCAGCAGTTACTCAAGTCTGCAAGAGACCCAGTACTTC.

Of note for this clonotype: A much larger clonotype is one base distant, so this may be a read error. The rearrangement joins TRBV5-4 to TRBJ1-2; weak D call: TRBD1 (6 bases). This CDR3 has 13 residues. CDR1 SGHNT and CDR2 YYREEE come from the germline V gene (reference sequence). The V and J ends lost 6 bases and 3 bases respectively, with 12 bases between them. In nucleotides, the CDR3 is TGTGCCAGCATCTTTCGACAGGACTATGGCTACACCTTC. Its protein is CASIFRQDYGYTF.

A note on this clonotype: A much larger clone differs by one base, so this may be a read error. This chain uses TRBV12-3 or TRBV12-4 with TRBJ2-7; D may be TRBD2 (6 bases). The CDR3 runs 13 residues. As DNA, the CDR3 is TGTGCCAGCAGTGACGGGGGATCCTACGAGAAGTACTTC. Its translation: CASSDGGSYEKYF.

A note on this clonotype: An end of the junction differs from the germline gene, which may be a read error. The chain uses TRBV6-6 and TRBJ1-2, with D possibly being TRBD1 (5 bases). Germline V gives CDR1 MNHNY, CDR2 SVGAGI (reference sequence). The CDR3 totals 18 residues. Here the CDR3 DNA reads TGTGCCAGCAGTTACTCGATGTCGACGGTCTGGGGCCGTTATGACTACACCTTC. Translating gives CASSYSMSTVWGRYDYTF.

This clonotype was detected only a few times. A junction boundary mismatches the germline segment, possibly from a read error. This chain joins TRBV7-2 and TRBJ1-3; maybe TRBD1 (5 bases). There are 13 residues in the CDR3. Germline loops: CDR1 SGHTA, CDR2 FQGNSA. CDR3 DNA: TGTGCCAGCAGCTTCGGGGCTGGGAACACCATATATTTT. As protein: CASSFGAGNTIYF.